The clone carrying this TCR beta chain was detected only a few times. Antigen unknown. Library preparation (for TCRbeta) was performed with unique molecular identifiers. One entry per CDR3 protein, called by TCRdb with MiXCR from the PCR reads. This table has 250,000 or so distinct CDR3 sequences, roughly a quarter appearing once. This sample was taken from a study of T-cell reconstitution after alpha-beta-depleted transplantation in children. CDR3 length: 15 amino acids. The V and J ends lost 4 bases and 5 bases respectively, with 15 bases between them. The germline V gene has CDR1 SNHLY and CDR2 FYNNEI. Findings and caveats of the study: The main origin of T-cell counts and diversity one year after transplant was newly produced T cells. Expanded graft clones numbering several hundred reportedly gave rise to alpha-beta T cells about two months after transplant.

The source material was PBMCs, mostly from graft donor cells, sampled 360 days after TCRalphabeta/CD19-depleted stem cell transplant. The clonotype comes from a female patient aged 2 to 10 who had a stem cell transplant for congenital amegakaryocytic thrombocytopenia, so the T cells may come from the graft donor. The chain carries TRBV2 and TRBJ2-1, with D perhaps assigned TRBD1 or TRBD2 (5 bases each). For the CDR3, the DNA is TGTGCCAGCAGTGTAGCTAGCCGGGGCCACAATGAGCAGTTCTTC. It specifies CASSVASRGHNEQFF.